The 18 T cell receptor beta chains below come from one sample, sequenced in a study of cytomegalovirus exposure and HLA in healthy donors. The PCR made use of 60 Vbeta and 13 Jbeta primers. Sequencing used immunoSEQ multiplex PCR; TCRdb keeps in-frame clones, though not all of them. The sample carries 95,000 to 150,000 clones, roughly 80% recorded once. Sequenced: PBMCs. The source is a woman in her 40s in good health and CMV-seronegative.

The chain is built from TRBV10-2 and TRBJ2-1, with 10 bases matching TRBD2. Germline V CDR1 and CDR2: WSHSY, SAAADI. CDR3 size: 15 residues. V trimming: 6 bases; J trimming: 9 bases; junction bases outside the gene matches: 11. The chain's CDR3 is CASSAQLAGRGEQFF. CDR3 nucleotides: TGCGCCAGCAGCGCCCAACTAGCGGGACGAGGTGAGCAGTTCTTC.

The table lists this clone with a count of one. The chain is built from TRBV19 and TRBJ2-1, with TRBD2 as a possible D gene (5 bases). Germline V lookup: CDR1 LNHDA, CDR2 SQIVND (reference sequence). The V gene lost 1 base and the J gene lost 2 bases, with 18 bases spanning the gap. This CDR3 comprises 18 residues. The CDR3 sequence: CASSIGRRAVLAYNEQFF. The CDR3 region has the DNA TGTGCCAGTAGTATAGGGAGGAGAGCGGTCTTAGCCTACAATGAGCAGTTCTTC.

This clone showed up just a few times. The chain recombines TRBV2 with TRBJ1-1, with TRBD1 identical over 8 bases. With V trimmed by 5 bases and J by 6 bases, 2 bases remained unmatched. This CDR3 region has 12 residues. The V gene's germline CDR1 is SNHLY and CDR2 FYNNEI. CDR3 sequence reads: CASSRDRSEAFF. CDR3 bases: TGTGCCAGCAGTCGGGACAGGTCTGAAGCTTTCTTT.

The chain joins TRBV28 to TRBJ1-1; D is perhaps TRBD1 (6 bases). V was clipped by 3 bases and J by 5 bases, with 13 bases between them. The CDR3 is made up of 14 amino acids. Per the germline V gene, CDR1 is MDHEN and CDR2 is SYDVKM. The CDR3 sequence: CASSLHRARTEAFF. CDR3 nucleotide sequence: TGTGCCAGCAGTTTGCACAGGGCCCGTACTGAAGCTTTCTTT.

V gene TRBV7-6 combines with J gene TRBJ2-7; possible D gene TRBD2, 5 bases. Trimming took 5 bases from V and 3 from J, leaving 14 bases between them. Germline V gene sequence: CDR1 SGHVS, CDR2 FNYEAQ. The CDR3 sequence is 14 residues long. Here the CDR3 DNA reads TGTGCCAGCAGCCCACAACGGGGTGGCTACGAGCAGTACTTC. As protein: CASSPQRGGYEQYF.

This chain uses TRBV5-1 with TRBJ2-3, with 8 bases lining up with TRBD1. V trimming: 4 bases; J trimming: 2 bases; junction bases outside the gene matches: 6. Germline CDR1 is SGHRS and CDR2 is YFSETQ. This CDR3 region has 15 residues. The CDR3 reads CASSLATGDTDTQYF. Written as DNA, the CDR3 is TGCGCCAGCAGCCTTGCGACAGGGGACACAGATACGCAGTATTTT.

CDR3 coding DNA: TGTGCCAGCAGTGAGTGGTCCAGCGGGGAGCTGTTTTTT. Its translation: CASSEWSSGELFF. The V call is TRBV2, the J call TRBJ2-2; D is unclear. The CDR3 covers 13 residues. V dropped 3 bases and J dropped 7 bases, with 9 bases sitting between them. From germline, CDR1 is SNHLY and CDR2 FYNNEI.

Here the CDR3 reads CSVDSQNYGYTF. For the CDR3, the DNA is TGCAGCGTTGACTCCCAGAACTATGGCTACACCTTC. The chain is built from TRBV29-1 and TRBJ1-2; the D is unclear. The V gene lost 3 bases and the J gene lost 2 bases, with 7 bases spanning the gap. The CDR3 consists of 12 residues. Looked up from germline, CDR1 is SQVTM and CDR2 is ANQGSEA.

The chain links TRBV11-2 to TRBJ2-1; TRBD2 matches at 11 bases. The CDR3 is 15 residues long. Germline trimming cut 5 bases from V and 7 bases from J; bases unmatched to any gene: 7. Looked up from germline, CDR1 is SGHAT and CDR2 is FQNNGV. The CDR3: CASSLGASGGNEQFF. For the CDR3, the DNA is TGTGCCAGCAGCCTGGGGGCTAGCGGGGGGAATGAGCAGTTCTTC. Together with reference TRBV11-2 and TRBJ2-1, the CDR3 gives the full variable domain: EAGVAQSPRYKIIEKRQSVAFWCNPISGHATLYWYQQILGQGPKLLIQFQNNGVVDDSQLPKDRFSAERLKGVDSTLKIQPAKLEDSAVYLCASSLGASGGNEQFFGPGTRLTVL.

The chain joins TRBV6-5 to TRBJ2-7, with 8 nucleotides matching TRBD2. Losses at the gene ends were 2 bases for V and 0 bases for J; bases not matched to a gene: 3. Germline lookup yields CDR1 MNHEY and CDR2 SVGAGI. The CDR3 covers 15 residues. CDR3 DNA sequence: TGTGCCAGCAGTTACGGGACTAGGAGCTCCTACGAGCAGTACTTC. It specifies CASSYGTRSSYEQYF.

The genes are TRBV5-6 and TRBJ1-1, with D perhaps matching TRBD1 (5 bases). The CDR3 has 15 residues. Germline CDR1 SGHDT, CDR2 YYEEEE. V was cut by 0 bases and J by 6 bases, with 15 bases left in between. As DNA, the CDR3 is TGTGCCAGCAGCTTGGGGGGGGACTCAGGCCCTGAAGCTTTCTTT. This gives the protein CASSLGGDSGPEAFF. The variable domain in full, with the rest retrieved from reference TRBV5-6 and TRBJ1-1, is DAGVTQSPTHLIKTRGQQVTLRCSPKSGHDTVSWYQQALGQGPQFIFQYYEEEERQRGNFPDRFSGHQFPNYSSELNVNALLLGDSALYLCASSLGGDSGPEAFFGQGTRLTVV.

The V call is TRBV28, the J call TRBJ2-7, with 8 bases aligning to TRBD2. CDR3 length: 15 amino acids. Trimming at V came to 6 bases and at J to 4 bases, leaving 11 bases not matched to a gene. CDR1 is MDHEN, CDR2 SYDVKM, per germline. Written as DNA, the CDR3 is TGTGCCAGCAGCCCCCCCGAAGCGGGAGCTTACGAGCAGTACTTC. Its translation: CASSPPEAGAYEQYF.

The V gene is TRBV10-3, the J gene TRBJ1-2; the D gene is possibly TRBD1 (5 bases). The germline CDR1 and CDR2 sequences are ENHRY and SYGVKD. This CDR3 has 17 amino acids. The V end lost 2 bases, the J end lost 0 bases, and 16 bases lay between the germline ends. In DNA form, the CDR3 reads TGTGCCATCAGTGAGCCTACGACAGTTTACACTAACTATGGCTACACCTTC. It yields the protein CAISEPTTVYTNYGYTF.

Only a few counts were recorded for this clone. The V call is TRBV5-6, the J call TRBJ1-3, with D maybe TRBD1 (5 bases). V shed 5 bases and J shed 0 bases, with 15 bases lying between them. Germline V lookup: CDR1 SGHDT, CDR2 YYEEEE. CDR3 length: 16 amino acids. CDR3: CASSQDNLISGNTIYF. The CDR3, as DNA: TGTGCCAGCAGTCAGGACAACCTTATCTCTGGAAACACCATATATTTT.

The gene calls are TRBV6-6 and TRBJ1-5, with a possible D match to TRBD1 (5 bases). The CDR3 consists of 14 residues. V was clipped by 2 bases and J by 4 bases, with 9 bases between them. Germline CDR1 MNHNY, CDR2 SVGAGI (reference sequence). Here the CDR3 reads CASSYGHQNQPQHF. In DNA, the CDR3 is TGTGCCAGCAGTTACGGACATCAAAATCAGCCCCAGCATTTT.

J is TRBJ2-1 and V is TRBV2, with 7 nucleotides matching TRBD2. The CDR3 has 12 residues. V was pared by 10 bases and J by 10 bases, with 10 bases of the junction left unmatched. The germline CDR1 and CDR2 sequences are SNHLY and FYNNEI. Here the CDR3 reads CANRTRGGEQFF. DNA for the CDR3: TGTGCCAACCGGACCCGCGGGGGAGAGCAGTTCTTC. Filled out from reference TRBV2 and TRBJ2-1, the complete variable domain reads EPEVTQTPSHQVTQMGQEVILRCVPISNHLYFYWYRQILGQKVEFLVSFYNNEISEKSEIFDDQFSVERPDGSNFTLKIRSTKLEDSAMYFCANRTRGGEQFFGPGTRLTVL.

This chain joins TRBV18 and TRBJ2-5; D remains unclear. Germline CDR1 KGHSH, CDR2 LQKENI. The ends were cut back, 2 bases at V and 1 base at J, with 8 bases in the middle. The CDR3 contains 14 residues. The DNA of the CDR3 is TGTGCCAGCTCACCAGGAAACAGCCAAGAGACCCAGTACTTC. Translation gives CASSPGNSQETQYF. Filled out from reference TRBV18 and TRBJ2-5, the complete variable domain reads NAGVMQNPRHLVRRRGQEARLRCSPMKGHSHVYWYRQLPEEGLKFMVYLQKENIIDESGMPKERFSAEFPKEGPSILRIQQVVRGDSAAYFCASSPGNSQETQYFGPGTRLLVL.

This chain connects TRBV11-2 to TRBJ2-7; TRBD1 agrees at 8 bases. Germline loops: CDR1 SGHAT, CDR2 FQNNGV. There are 13 residues in the CDR3. The ends lost 5 bases at V and 5 bases at J; junction bases unmatched: 5. The chain's CDR3 is CASSPGQGHEQYF. The CDR3 DNA reads TGTGCCAGCAGCCCCGGACAGGGCCACGAGCAGTACTTC.